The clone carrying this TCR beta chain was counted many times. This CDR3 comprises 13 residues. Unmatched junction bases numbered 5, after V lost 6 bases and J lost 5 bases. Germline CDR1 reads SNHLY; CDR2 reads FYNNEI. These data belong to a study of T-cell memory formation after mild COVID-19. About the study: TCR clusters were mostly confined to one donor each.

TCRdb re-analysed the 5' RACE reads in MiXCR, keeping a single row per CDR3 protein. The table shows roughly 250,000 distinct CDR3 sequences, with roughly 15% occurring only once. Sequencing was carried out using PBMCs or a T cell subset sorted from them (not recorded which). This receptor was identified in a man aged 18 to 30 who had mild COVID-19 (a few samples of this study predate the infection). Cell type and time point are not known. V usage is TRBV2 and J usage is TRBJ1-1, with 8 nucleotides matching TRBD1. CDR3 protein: CASSQGAGTEAFF. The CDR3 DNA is TGTGCCAGCAGCCAGGGGGCCGGGACTGAAGCTTTCTTT.